This TCR beta chain was profiled in a study of beta chain features in type 1 diabetes. General study points: A greater similarity of naive, central memory and Treg TCRB repertoires was seen among patients than among healthy donors. Significant though moderate, a shortening of TCRB CDR3s appeared in all four CD4+ subsets of Type 1 diabetes patients. Fewer insertions but more deletions were seen at VDJ junctions in type 1 diabetes patients.

Notes on this clone: Its antigen is not known.

Sequenced material consisted of expressed TCRB transcripts (all of the isolated RNA was reverse transcribed). Some 3.6 million reads on average were seen across naive, central memory and regulatory T cell samples. Sequencing was performed with immunoSEQ multiplex PCR; in TCRdb, only in-frame clones are kept and a portion is missing. The sample includes 600,000 to 650,000 clones, around a sixth seen only once; the top ten take around 0.1%. The CDR3 covers 15 residues. Trimming pared 2 bases from V and 4 bases from J, leaving 9 bases between. Germline V lookup: CDR1 SGHDN, CDR2 FVKESK. The genes are TRBV14 and TRBJ2-6; unclear D gene. The sequenced sample was naive CD4+ T cells from blood. This TCR came from a man aged 18 to 30 in good health. The CDR3 protein is CASSQISKGANVLTF. The CDR3 DNA is TGTGCCAGCAGCCAAATATCAAAAGGGGCCAACGTCCTGACTTTC.